Presented here are 9 T cell receptor beta chains from one specimen sequenced in a study of Graves' ophthalmopathy and Graves' hyperthyroidism. The TCR beta CDR3 regions underwent amplification from RNA transcripts. RT-PCR with HTBI primers came first, then second-round multiplex PCR. TCRdb reanalysed the multiplex PCR reads using MiXCR and keeps one entry per CDR3 protein. The profile shows 600,000 to 650,000 distinct CDR3 sequences, 22% of them singletons. The sequencing input was peripheral blood. The origin of the receptors is a woman in her late teens or twenties with stable Graves' hyperthyroidism. Some clones in this sample may be carry-over from other donors' samples.

This rearrangement joins TRBV6-5 to TRBJ2-3; TRBD1 agrees at 10 bases. Germline values: CDR1 MNHEY, CDR2 SVGAGI. J gave up 7 bases and V 2 bases, and 6 bases lay outside the gene matches. The CDR3 is 15 amino acids. In DNA form, the CDR3 reads TGTGCCAGCAGTTACGGGACAGGGGAAGTATATACGCAGTATTTT. Translating it yields CASSYGTGEVYTQYF.

This clonotype showed up many times. V is TRBV12-3 or TRBV12-4 and J is TRBJ1-1; 7 nucleotides agree with TRBD1. The CDR3 length is 14 residues. Trimming at V came to 6 bases and at J to 4 bases, leaving 8 bases not matched to a gene. CDR3 region: CASRRQQGTTEAFF. CDR3 coding DNA: TGTGCCAGCAGGAGACAACAGGGGACCACTGAAGCTTTCTTT.

This clonotype was observed a few times. The chain carries TRBV12-3 or TRBV12-4 and TRBJ2-4; TRBD2 matches at 12 bases. Trimming removed 7 bases from V and 6 bases from J; junction bases left unmatched: 7. The CDR3 totals 15 residues. The CDR3 loop reads CASTPSGGARNIQYF. CDR3 sequence (DNA): TGTGCCAGCACCCCTAGCGGGGGGGCTAGAAACATTCAGTACTTC.

The rearrangement uses TRBV19 and TRBJ1-2; D remains ambiguous. The CDR3 loop spans 14 amino acids. The V gene lost 1 base and the J gene lost 0 bases, with 6 bases spanning the gap. The germline CDR1 and CDR2 sequences are LNHDA and SQIVND (reference sequence). The DNA for the CDR3 is TGTGCCAGTAGTATAGTCGCAGCTAACTATGGCTACACCTTC. Translating it yields CASSIVAANYGYTF.

This clonotype was detected ten times or more. The V and J genes are TRBV15 and TRBJ2-7; D possibly corresponds to TRBD1 (6 bases). With 3 bases removed from V and 6 bases from J, the gap between germline ends came to 12 bases. The germline gives CDR1 LNHNV, CDR2 YYDKDF (reference sequence). CDR3 length: 13 amino acids. The DNA for the CDR3 is TGTGCCACCAGCAGTACAGGGAGAAGCGAGCAGTACTTC. Its translation: CATSSTGRSEQYF.

The chain is built from TRBV28 and TRBJ2-7; 11 bases agree with TRBD2. Germline CDR1 and CDR2: MDHEN and SYDVKM. The V gene end was trimmed by 6 bases and the J gene end by 6 bases; junction bases not matched to a gene: 10. CDR3 size: 15 residues. CDR3 protein: CASSLLTSGSSEQYF. In DNA, the CDR3 is TGTGCCAGCAGCTTGCTTACTAGCGGGAGTAGCGAGCAGTACTTC.

This clonotype came up a few times. The rearrangement joins TRBV4-2 to TRBJ1-5; D is unclear. This CDR3 region has 16 residues. The germline V and J ends were trimmed by 0 bases and 7 bases, with 16 bases remaining between them. Per the germline V gene, CDR1 is LGHNA and CDR2 is YNFKEQ. The CDR3 DNA is TGTGCCAGCAGCCAAGATAGCCGCCCCCGAGGACAGCCCCAGCATTTT. Amino acid sequence: CASSQDSRPRGQPQHF.

This clonotype has a count of ten or more. The rearrangement links TRBV11-2 to TRBJ2-5; D may be TRBD1 or TRBD2 (5 bases each). Trimming shortened V by 5 bases and J by 2 bases, and 18 bases separated the two germline ends. Germline V CDR1 and CDR2: SGHAT, FQNNGV. CDR3 length: 16 amino acids. CDR3 amino acids: CASSPTFEGPQETQYF. The CDR3 DNA sequence: TGTGCCAGCAGCCCCACCTTCGAGGGGCCTCAAGAGACCCAGTACTTC.

This clonotype came up a few times. The chain combines TRBV29-1 with TRBJ2-7; no clear D. This CDR3 is built from 11 residues. Trimming stripped 5 bases from V and 1 base from J, with 6 bases between. CDR1 and CDR2 (germline): SQVTM, ANQGSEA. CDR3 bases: TGCAGCGTTACCCAATCCTACGAGCAGTACTTC. It encodes CSVTQSYEQYF.